The rows below give T cell receptor beta chains drawn from one sample of a study of shared clonotypes between healthy human individuals. Method: immunoSEQ multiplex PCR; TCRdb's copy keeps in-frame clones and lacks some. The sample lists about 600,000 clones, around 97% occurring once. What was sequenced was naive CD4+ T cells sorted from blood. The receptors derive from a woman in her twenties or thirties in good health. Both conserved end residues are part of each CDR3. D genes are given only for firm matches. Rows may omit the clone size; those that give it use once, few, many or a size class.

TRBV4-2,TRBJ2-3,TRBD2,NA,TGTGCCAGCAGCCCCGGGACTAGAATCACAGATACGCAGTATTTT,CASSPGTRITDTQYF
TRBV6-1,TRBJ2-7,NA,NA,TGTGCCAGCAGTGATTTTCCTAACTCCTACGAGCAGTACTTC,CASSDFPNSYEQYF
TRBV7-2,TRBJ1-5,NA,NA,TGTGCCAGCAGTTCACGTATGAGTCTAAATCAGCCCCAGCATTTT,CASSSRMSLNQPQHF
TRBV18,TRBJ2-3,NA,NA,TGTGCCAGCTCACCCAGAACGTCGTTTGGAGATACGCAGTATTTT,CASSPRTSFGDTQYF
TRBV28,TRBJ2-7,NA,NA,TGTGCCAGCAGTTCCCTCCTCGACAGCCCGAAACCCTACGAGCAGTACTTC,CASSSLLDSPKPYEQYF
TRBV7-9,TRBJ1-2,NA,NA,TGTGCCAGCAGCTTAGCCCTATCGGGCTACACCTTC,CASSLALSGYTF
TRBV10-3,TRBJ2-7,TRBD2,NA,TGTGCCATCAGTCCGGGACTAGCGCCGTACGAGCAGTACTTC,CAISPGLAPYEQYF
TRBV7-9,TRBJ2-3,NA,NA,TGTGCCAGCAGCCGACAGTATACGCAGTATTTT,CASSRQYTQYF
TRBV19,TRBJ2-7,TRBD2,NA,TGTGCCAGTAGTATAGCCGGGACTAGGGCCTACGAGCAGTACTTC,CASSIAGTRAYEQYF
TRBV2,TRBJ1-2,NA,NA,TGTGCCAGCGCCCTACAGGCGGGCCTTTATGGCTACACCTTC,CASALQAGLYGYTF
TRBV7-8,TRBJ2-5,NA,NA,TGTGCCAGCAGCCAAAGAAGGATTAGACGGGAGACCCAGTACTTC,CASSQRRIRRETQYF
TRBV9,TRBJ2-7,NA,NA,TGTGCCAGCAGCGAAATACCCTACGAGCAGTACTTC,CASSEIPYEQYF
TRBV7-9,TRBJ1-1,TRBD1,once,TGTGCCAGCAGCCCGACAGGGGACACTGAAGCTTTCTTT,CASSPTGDTEAFF
TRBV5-1,TRBJ2-5,TRBD2,NA,TGCGCCAGCAGCTTATATAGCGGGAGTGAGGAGACCCAGTACTTC,CASSLYSGSEETQYF
TRBV5-6,TRBJ2-7,TRBD1,NA,TGTGCCAGCACCTTGGAGACAGGGAAGACCTACGAGCAGTACTTC,CASTLETGKTYEQYF
TRBV25-1,TRBJ2-1,NA,NA,TGTGCCACAAGGGCGTACAATGAGCAGTTCTTC,CATRAYNEQFF
TRBV28,TRBJ2-7,TRBD2,NA,TGTGCCAGCAGCCAGCTAGCGGGAGTCTACGAGCAGTACTTC,CASSQLAGVYEQYF
TRBV4-1,TRBJ2-4,NA,NA,TGCGCCAGCAGCCAAGGAACTACAGGGTTTGTGGCCAAAAACATTCAGTACTTC,CASSQGTTGFVAKNIQYF
TRBV5-1,TRBJ2-3,NA,NA,TGCGCCAGCAGCGGGGACACGGCTAGCACAGATACGCAGTATTTT,CASSGDTASTDTQYF